This TCR beta chain was found in a study of cytomegalovirus exposure and HLA in healthy donors. Study-wide points: Earlier analysis yielded a pattern in which most TCR beta V segments were productive about 90% or about 30% of the time.

About this clone itself: Antigen unknown.

This PCR relied on a set of 60 Vbeta primers and 13 Jbeta primers. Sequencing used immunoSEQ multiplex PCR; TCRdb keeps in-frame clones, though not all of them. The repertoire holds approximately 150,000 clones, with around 80% as singletons. Germline V gene lookup returns CDR1 LNHNV and CDR2 YYDKDF (reference sequence). CDR3 length: 13 residues. The junction had 7 bases not matched to a gene; V was cut back by 0 bases and J by 14 bases. The sequence was obtained from a man aged 35 to 55 in good health and CMV-seronegative. This chain connects TRBV15 to TRBJ2-3, with TRBD1 matching 8 bases. Sequenced: PBMCs. CDR3 sequence reads: CATSRDLDRVRYF. As DNA, the CDR3 is TGTGCCACCAGCAGAGATCTGGACAGGGTTAGGTATTTT.